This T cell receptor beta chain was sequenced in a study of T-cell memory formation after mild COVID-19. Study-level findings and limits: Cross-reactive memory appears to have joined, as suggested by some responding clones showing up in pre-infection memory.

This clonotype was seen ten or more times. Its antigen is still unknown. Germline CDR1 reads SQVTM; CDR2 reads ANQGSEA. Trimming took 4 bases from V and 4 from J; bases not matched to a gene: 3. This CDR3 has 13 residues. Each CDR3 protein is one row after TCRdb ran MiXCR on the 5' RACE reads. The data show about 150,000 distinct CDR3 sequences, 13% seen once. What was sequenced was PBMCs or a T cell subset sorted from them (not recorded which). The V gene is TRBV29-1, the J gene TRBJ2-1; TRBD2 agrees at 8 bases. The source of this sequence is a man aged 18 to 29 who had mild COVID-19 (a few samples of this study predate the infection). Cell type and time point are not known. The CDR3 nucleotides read TGCAGCGTTGGTAGCGGGGAGTACAATGAGCAGTTCTTC. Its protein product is CSVGSGEYNEQFF.